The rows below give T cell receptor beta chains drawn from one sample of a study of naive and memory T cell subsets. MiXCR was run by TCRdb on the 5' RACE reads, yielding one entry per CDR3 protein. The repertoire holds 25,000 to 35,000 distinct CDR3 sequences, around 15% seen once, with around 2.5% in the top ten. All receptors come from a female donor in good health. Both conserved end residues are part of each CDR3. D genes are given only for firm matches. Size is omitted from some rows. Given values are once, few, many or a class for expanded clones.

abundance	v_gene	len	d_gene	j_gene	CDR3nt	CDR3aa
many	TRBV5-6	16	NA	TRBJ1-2	TGTGCCAGCAGCCACGGGCTGGGGGCCGTGAACTATGGCTACACCTTC	CASSHGLGAVNYGYTF
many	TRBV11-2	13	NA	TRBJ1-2	TGTGCCAGCAGCTTAGAGTCGGGAAATGGCTACACCTTC	CASSLESGNGYTF
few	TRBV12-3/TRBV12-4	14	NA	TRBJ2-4	TGTGCCAGCAGTTTTACGGGGAGGAAAAACATTCAGTACTTC	CASSFTGRKNIQYF
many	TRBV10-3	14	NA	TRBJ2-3	TGTGCCATCAGTGATTCGCCGAACACAGATACGCAGTATTTT	CAISDSPNTDTQYF
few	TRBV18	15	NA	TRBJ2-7	TGTGCCAGCTCACCACCGGACTCGCCGGTCTACGAGCAGTACTTC	CASSPPDSPVYEQYF
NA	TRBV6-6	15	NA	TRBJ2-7	TGTGCCAGCAGATCCCACCGGGACGCCTCCTACGAGCAGTACTTC	CASRSHRDASYEQYF
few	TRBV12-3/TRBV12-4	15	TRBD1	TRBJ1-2	TGTGCCAGCAGTTTAGACAGGGGGCGCAACTATGGCTACACCTTC	CASSLDRGRNYGYTF
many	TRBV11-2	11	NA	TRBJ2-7	TGTGCCAGCACCCGATACTACGAGCAGTACTTC	CASTRYYEQYF
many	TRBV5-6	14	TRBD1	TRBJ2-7	TGTGCCAGCAGCGGATGGGACAGGGAGTACGAGCAGTACTTC	CASSGWDREYEQYF
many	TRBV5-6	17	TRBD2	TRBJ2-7	TGTGCCAGCAGCACAGGGACTAGCGGGGGCCGCCTCTACGAGCAGTACTTC	CASSTGTSGGRLYEQYF
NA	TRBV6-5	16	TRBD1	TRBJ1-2	TGTGCCAGCAGACGGAGGACAGGGGGCGCCATGGATGGCTACACCTTC	CASRRRTGGAMDGYTF
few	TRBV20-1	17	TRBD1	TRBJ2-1	TGCAGTGCTAGAGAACGGACAGGGGGGGCCTCCTACAATGAGCAGTTCTTC	CSARERTGGASYNEQFF
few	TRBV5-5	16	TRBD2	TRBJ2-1	TGTGCCAGCAGCCCTATTGAGGGGAGGGGTTACAATGAGCAGTTCTTC	CASSPIEGRGYNEQFF
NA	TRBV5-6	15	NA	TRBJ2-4	TGTGCCAGCAGCCAGAAAACAGGGTCCAAAAACATTCAGTACTTC	CASSQKTGSKNIQYF
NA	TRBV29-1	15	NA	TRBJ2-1	TGCAGCGGTCGGACTGAACGGACAATCTACAATGAGCAGTTCTTC	CSGRTERTIYNEQFF
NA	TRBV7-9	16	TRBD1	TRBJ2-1	TGTGCCAGCAGCTCACAGACAGGGGGCGTGAAGAATGAGCAGTTCTTC	CASSSQTGGVKNEQFF
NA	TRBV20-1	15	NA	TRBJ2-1	TGCAGTGCTAGGGGGGACTTGTACTCCTACAATGAGCAGTTCTTC	CSARGDLYSYNEQFF
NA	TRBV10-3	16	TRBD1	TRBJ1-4	TGTGCCATCAGTGAAACAACTGGGACAGTGAATGAAAAACTGTTTTTT	CAISETTGTVNEKLFF